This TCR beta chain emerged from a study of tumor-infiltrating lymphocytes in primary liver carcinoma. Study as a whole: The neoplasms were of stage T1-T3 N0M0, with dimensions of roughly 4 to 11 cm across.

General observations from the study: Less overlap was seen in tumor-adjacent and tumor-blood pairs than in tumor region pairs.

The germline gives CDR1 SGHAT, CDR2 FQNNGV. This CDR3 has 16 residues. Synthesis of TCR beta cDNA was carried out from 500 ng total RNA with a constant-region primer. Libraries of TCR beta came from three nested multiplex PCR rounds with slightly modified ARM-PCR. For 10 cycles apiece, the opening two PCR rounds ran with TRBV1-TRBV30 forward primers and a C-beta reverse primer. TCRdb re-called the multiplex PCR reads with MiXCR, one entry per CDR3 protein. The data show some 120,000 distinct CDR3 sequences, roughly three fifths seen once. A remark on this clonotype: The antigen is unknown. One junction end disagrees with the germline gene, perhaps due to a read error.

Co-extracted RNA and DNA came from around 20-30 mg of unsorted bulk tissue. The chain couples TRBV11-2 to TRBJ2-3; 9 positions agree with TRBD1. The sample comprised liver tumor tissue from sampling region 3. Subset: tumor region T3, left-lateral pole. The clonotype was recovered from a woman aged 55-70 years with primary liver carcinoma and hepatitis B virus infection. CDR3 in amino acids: CTSSSDTGQGTDTQYF. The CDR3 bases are TGTACCAGCAGTTCAGATACGGGACAGGGTACAGATACGCAGTATTTT.